Below are 26 T cell receptor beta chains sequenced from a single sample in a study of blood T cells in healthy people across ages. Sample-barcoded 5' priming and a J-beta primer mix drove a second PCR of roughly 6 to 12 cycles. TCRdb independently ran MiXCR on the 5' RACE reads; one entry per CDR3 protein. This table holds hundreds of thousands of distinct CDR3 sequences, 20% to 25% found once. The material sequenced was blood. The source of these receptors is a man aged 65 to 85 in good health.

The sample holds a few counts of this clonotype. The rearrangement uses TRBV20-1 and TRBJ1-4; 7 bases are shared with TRBD1. V shed 6 bases and J 4 bases; nucleotides not matched to a gene: 8. Per the germline V gene, CDR1 is DFQATT and CDR2 is SNEGSKA (reference sequence). The CDR3 is 14 residues long. The chain's CDR3 is CSASPRDSNEKLFF. The CDR3 nucleotides are TGCAGTGCCAGTCCCCGGGACAGTAATGAAAAACTGTTTTTT.

The chain is built from TRBV4-1 and TRBJ2-7, with D uncertain. Germline V gene lookup returns CDR1 MGHRA and CDR2 YSYEKL. The CDR3 loop spans 17 amino acids. With 1 base removed from V and 4 bases from J, the gap between germline ends came to 20 bases. The CDR3 protein is CASSQGVWPGRSYEQYF. The CDR3 DNA reads as TGCGCCAGCAGCCAAGGAGTGTGGCCAGGACGCTCATACGAGCAGTACTTC.

The chain joins TRBV18 to TRBJ2-2, with 10 bases lining up with TRBD2. Trimming removed 3 bases from V and 4 bases from J; junction bases left unmatched: 8. The CDR3 is 17 residues long. Germline V lookup: CDR1 KGHSH, CDR2 LQKENI. CDR3 residues: CASSPSASGSSTGELFF. Written as DNA, the CDR3 is TGTGCCAGCTCACCGTCTGCTAGCGGGAGTTCCACCGGGGAGCTGTTTTTT. Together with reference TRBV18 and TRBJ2-2, the CDR3 gives the full variable domain: NAGVMQNPRHLVRRRGQEARLRCSPMKGHSHVYWYRQLPEEGLKFMVYLQKENIIDESGMPKERFSAEFPKEGPSILRIQQVVRGDSAAYFCASSPSASGSSTGELFFGEGSRLTVL.

This clonotype was seen more than once but under ten times. DNA of the CDR3: TGTGCCAGCAGCTTCGGGACTAGCGGCCCCTACGAGCAGTACTTC. Translation gives CASSFGTSGPYEQYF. V gene TRBV11-2 combines with J gene TRBJ2-5, with TRBD2 identical over 11 bases. With the DNA end fitting TRBJ2-7 better, the J assignment may be wrong. There are 15 residues in the CDR3. Germline V lookup: CDR1 SGHAT, CDR2 FQNNGV.

This clonotype has more than one count but fewer than ten. The genes are TRBV5-1 and TRBJ1-1; 7 positions match TRBD1. Germline CDR1 SGHRS, CDR2 YFSETQ. The CDR3 runs 15 residues. With 0 bases clipped from V and 3 bases from J, the junction kept 5 bases outside the gene matches. The CDR3, as DNA: TGCGCCAGCAGCTTGGGTTCTCAGGGGGACACTGAAGCTTTCTTT. It specifies CASSLGSQGDTEAFF. Full variable domain (outside the CDR3, taken from reference TRBV5-1 and TRBJ1-1): KAGVTQTPRYLIKTRGQQVTLSCSPISGHRSVSWYQQTPGQGLQFLFEYFSETQRNKGNFPGRFSGRQFSNSRSEMNVSTLELGDSALYLCASSLGSQGDTEAFFGQGTRLTVV.

The V and J genes are TRBV3-1 and TRBJ2-4; TRBD2 agrees at 12 bases. The V segment lost 1 base and the J segment 2 bases; nucleotides outside the gene matches: 3. The germline CDR1 and CDR2 sequences are LGHDT and YNNKEL (reference sequence). The CDR3 contains 17 residues. The CDR3 reads CASSQVLAGGTKNIQYF. CDR3 bases: TGTGCCAGCAGCCAAGTACTAGCGGGAGGAACCAAAAACATTCAGTACTTC.

This clonotype was detected many times. The genes are TRBV28 and TRBJ2-3; D is possibly TRBD1 or TRBD2 (5 bases each). Trimming shortened V by 11 bases and J by 0 bases, and 15 bases separated the two germline ends. In germline, CDR1 is MDHEN, CDR2 SYDVKM. This CDR3 region has 14 residues. For the CDR3, the DNA is TGTGCCGGTATTGGGGGTTGGAGCACAGATACGCAGTATTTT. Amino acid sequence: CAGIGGWSTDTQYF.

The sample holds many counts of this clonotype. The V call is TRBV20-1, the J call TRBJ2-1; TRBD1 or TRBD2 may be the D gene (5 bases each). The germline gives CDR1 DFQATT, CDR2 SNEGSKA (reference sequence). The CDR3 sequence is 13 residues long. Trimming cost V 0 bases and J 8 bases, with 11 bases left between them. The CDR3 coding sequence is TGCAGTGCTAGAGATTGGGGGAGAGATGAGCAGTTCTTC. Its protein is CSARDWGRDEQFF.

The V call is TRBV20-1, the J call TRBJ1-2, with D unresolved. This CDR3 comprises 14 residues. V lost 3 bases, J lost 8 bases, and 19 bases lay in between. Germline V gives CDR1 DFQATT, CDR2 SNEGSKA (reference sequence). In nucleotides, the CDR3 is TGCAGTGCTAGGCCATTGGGCGGTTCTAGCGGCTACACCTTC. Translation: CSARPLGGSSGYTF.

This clonotype was found a few times. The chain employs TRBV18 and TRBJ2-7; 7 nucleotides match TRBD2. The germline CDR1 and CDR2 sequences are KGHSH and LQKENI. Trimming removed 6 bases from V and 2 bases from J; junction bases left unmatched: 13. This CDR3 region has 16 residues. The CDR3 here is CASSPQRDWTTYEQYF. The CDR3 DNA sequence: TGTGCCAGCTCCCCTCAGCGGGACTGGACAACCTACGAGCAGTACTTC.

In this sample, this clonotype turned up many times. This rearrangement joins TRBV10-3 to TRBJ2-1; perhaps TRBD1 as D (5 bases). This CDR3 has 14 residues. V was trimmed by 10 bases and J by 0 bases, leaving 13 bases between them. Germline-derived CDR1 and CDR2 are ENHRY and SYGVKD. The CDR3 loop is CATTEVGSYNEQFF. The CDR3 region has the DNA TGTGCCACGACAGAGGTAGGCTCCTACAATGAGCAGTTCTTC.

The chain couples TRBV29-1 to TRBJ2-5, with a tentative D call TRBD1 (6 bases). Trimming pared 5 bases from V and 5 bases from J, leaving 18 bases between. The CDR3 length is 14 residues. Germline lookup yields CDR1 SQVTM and CDR2 ANQGSEA. The CDR3 region is CSVTRQEQGETQYF. The CDR3 nucleotides read TGCAGCGTTACCCGACAGGAACAAGGGGAGACCCAGTACTTC.

This clonotype was picked up a small number of times. This sequence joins TRBV9 and TRBJ1-2, with 7 nucleotides matching TRBD1. V lost 7 bases to trimming and J lost 6 bases; unmatched junction nucleotides: 15. CDR1 SGDLS and CDR2 YYNGEE come from the germline V gene. The CDR3 spans 15 residues. CDR3 DNA sequence: TGTGCCAGCGGCTATCGGGACAGCGGGTCCGATGGCTACACCTTC. It codes for CASGYRDSGSDGYTF.

This clonotype occurred a few times. V and J are TRBV20-1 and TRBJ1-4, with D possibly TRBD1 on 6 matching bases. V was trimmed by 2 bases and J by 5 bases, leaving 9 bases between them. Germline-derived CDR1 and CDR2 are DFQATT and SNEGSKA (reference sequence). The CDR3 contains 13 residues. This chain's CDR3 is CSARSDRNEKLFF. CDR3 DNA: TGCAGTGCTAGATCCGACAGGAATGAAAAACTGTTTTTT.

This clonotype was recorded a few times. The chain uses TRBV7-9 and TRBJ1-6; tentative D call: TRBD1 (5 bases). Germline V lookup: CDR1 SEHNR, CDR2 FQNEAQ (reference sequence). The CDR3 has 12 amino acids. V lost 9 bases, J lost 9 bases, and 12 bases lay in between. The CDR3 DNA reads as TGTGCCAGTGGACACAACACTTCACCCCTCCACTTT. Translation gives CASGHNTSPLHF.

V and J are TRBV5-1 and TRBJ2-2; D is perhaps TRBD1 (6 bases). CDR1 is SGHRS and CDR2 is YFSETQ in the germline V gene. The CDR3 is 17 amino acids. V was clipped by 4 bases and J by 0 bases, with 16 bases between them. The chain's CDR3 is CASSPGRGPTNTGELFF. CDR3 DNA sequence: TGCGCCAGCAGCCCCGGCAGGGGCCCTACGAACACCGGGGAGCTGTTTTTT.

This clonotype came up a few times. The chain uses TRBV3-1 and TRBJ1-4; 7 bases map to TRBD1. Germline lookup yields CDR1 LGHDT and CDR2 YNNKEL (reference sequence). V lost 4 bases and J lost 0; bases outside the gene matches: 5. The CDR3 contains 16 residues. Here the CDR3 reads CASSPRDSATNEKLFF. The CDR3 DNA reads as TGTGCCAGCAGCCCCCGGGACAGTGCAACTAATGAAAAACTGTTTTTT.

As to this clonotype: Compared with germline, one end of the junction differs, possibly owing to a read error. The CDR3 loop reads CSARPGRNTDTQYF. The CDR3 DNA reads as TGCAGCGCTAGGCCCGGAAGAAACACAGATACGCAGTATTTT. This rearrangement joins TRBV20-1 to TRBJ2-3, with D hard to call. Germline V gives CDR1 DFQATT, CDR2 SNEGSKA (reference sequence). The CDR3 sequence is 14 residues long.

The CDR3 bases are TGCAGCGTTGCCCCCAGACAACCGTCCTACGAGCAGTACTTC. Translating gives CSVAPRQPSYEQYF. The gene calls are TRBV29-1 and TRBJ2-7; D unclear. CDR1 is SQVTM, CDR2 ANQGSEA, per germline. This CDR3 is built from 14 residues. V lost 4 bases and J 1 base, leaving 14 bases between the germline ends.

This clonotype has just a few counts. The gene calls are TRBV25-1 and TRBJ1-2; 7 nucleotides agree with TRBD1. V was pared by 6 bases and J by 3 bases, with 7 bases of the junction left unmatched. The CDR3 is made up of 14 amino acids. CDR1 and CDR2 (germline): MGHDK, SYGVNS. The CDR3, as DNA: TGTGCCAGCAGATCCGACAGGGACGACTATGGCTACACCTTC. Its translation: CASRSDRDDYGYTF.

This rearrangement joins TRBV28 to TRBJ2-2; TRBD1 aligns across 8 bases. Germline V lookup: CDR1 MDHEN, CDR2 SYDVKM. This CDR3 comprises 15 residues. The ends lost 5 bases at V and 4 bases at J; junction bases unmatched: 6. CDR3 amino acids: CASSPRTGFTGELFF. CDR3 bases: TGTGCCAGCAGTCCTAGGACAGGGTTCACCGGGGAGCTGTTTTTT.

This clonotype was found a few times. V is TRBV10-3 and J is TRBJ2-1; 13 bases line up with TRBD2. Germline-derived CDR1 and CDR2 are ENHRY and SYGVKD. Trimming cost V 6 bases and J 8 bases; bases outside gene matches: 7. The CDR3 length is 15 residues. The CDR3 region has the DNA TGTGCCATCAGGAGCGGGACTAGCGGGACCGATGAGCAGTTCTTC. Translation gives CAIRSGTSGTDEQFF.

The gene calls are TRBV6-6 and TRBJ2-5, with a tentative D call TRBD2 (7 bases). The DNA end is a closer match to TRBJ2-7, so the J assignment may be wrong. The CDR3 totals 14 residues. Germline V gives CDR1 MNHNY, CDR2 SVGAGI (reference sequence). The CDR3 reads CASSWTRGAYEQYF. CDR3 coding DNA: TGTGCCAGCAGTTGGACTAGGGGGGCCTACGAGCAGTACTTC.

This clonotype has just a few counts. V is TRBV15 and J is TRBJ2-7, with D perhaps TRBD2 (5 bases). The CDR3 runs 14 residues. Germline V CDR1 and CDR2: LNHNV, YYDKDF (reference sequence). V lost 0 bases and J lost 3, with 9 bases in between. The CDR3 DNA reads TGTGCCACCAGCAGAGATCCTAGCAGCTACGAGCAGTACTTC. It yields the protein CATSRDPSSYEQYF.

Concerning this clonotype itself: The junction differs from germline at one of its ends, possibly a read error. This chain uses TRBV2 with TRBJ1-1; D unclear. The CDR3 spans 13 residues. Germline CDR1 reads SNHLY; CDR2 reads FYNNEI. The CDR3 protein is CAGSFELRAEAFF. In nucleotides, the CDR3 is TGTGCCGGCAGTTTCGAGCTAAGGGCTGAAGCTTTCTTT.

This clonotype showed up just a few times. The chain couples TRBV4-1 to TRBJ1-1, with TRBD1 matching 7 bases. V shed 4 bases, J shed 3 bases, and the junction held 8 bases outside the gene matches. Germline CDR1 is MGHRA and CDR2 is YSYEKL. This CDR3 comprises 15 residues. The CDR3 DNA reads TGCGCCAGCAGCCCCTCGGAGGGGGCGCACACTGAAGCTTTCTTT. Protein product: CASSPSEGAHTEAFF.